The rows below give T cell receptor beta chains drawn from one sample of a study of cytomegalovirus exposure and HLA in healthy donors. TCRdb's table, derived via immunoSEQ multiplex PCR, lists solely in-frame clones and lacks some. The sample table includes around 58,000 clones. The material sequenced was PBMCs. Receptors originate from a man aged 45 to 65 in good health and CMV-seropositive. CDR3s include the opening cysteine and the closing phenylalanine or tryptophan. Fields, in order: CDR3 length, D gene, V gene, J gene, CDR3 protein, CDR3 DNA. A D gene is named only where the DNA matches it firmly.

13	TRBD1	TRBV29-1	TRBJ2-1	CSASGTGFNEQFF	TGCAGCGCATCCGGGACAGGTTTCAATGAGCAGTTCTTC
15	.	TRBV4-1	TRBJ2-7	CASSQVPDSPGEQYF	TGCGCCAGCAGCCAAGTCCCGGACTCCCCGGGCGAGCAGTACTTC
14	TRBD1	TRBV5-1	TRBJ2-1	CASSLTGDYNEQFF	TGCGCCAGCAGCTTGACAGGGGATTACAATGAGCAGTTCTTC
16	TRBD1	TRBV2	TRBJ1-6	CASSEAPTGVNSPLHF	TGTGCCAGCAGTGAAGCTCCGACAGGGGTCAATTCACCCCTCCACTTT
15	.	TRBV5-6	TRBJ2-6	CASSLRSTGANVLTF	TGTGCCAGCAGCTTGCGGAGCACTGGGGCCAACGTCCTGACTTTC
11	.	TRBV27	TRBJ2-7	CATTQGYEQYF	TGTGCCACCACCCAGGGTTACGAGCAGTACTTC
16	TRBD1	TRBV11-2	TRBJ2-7	CASSTLPGTGKGEQYF	TGTGCCAGCAGCACCCTCCCCGGGACAGGGAAGGGAGAGCAGTACTTC
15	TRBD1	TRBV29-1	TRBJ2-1	CSVWGGQGAKNEQFF	TGCAGCGTTTGGGGGGGACAGGGGGCTAAGAATGAGCAGTTCTTC
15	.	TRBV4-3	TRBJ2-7	CASSQGVESSYEQYF	TGCGCCAGCAGCCAAGGGGTGGAGAGCTCCTACGAGCAGTACTTC
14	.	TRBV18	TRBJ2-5	CASSPNAREETQYF	TGTGCCAGCTCACCAAACGCCCGAGAAGAGACCCAGTACTTC
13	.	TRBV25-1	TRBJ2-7	CASIGDTDYEQYF	TGTGCCAGCATAGGGGACACCGACTACGAGCAGTACTTC
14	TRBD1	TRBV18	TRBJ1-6	CASSPSGQGSTLHF	TGTGCCAGCTCACCATCGGGACAGGGGTCTACCCTCCACTTT
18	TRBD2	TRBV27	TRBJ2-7	CASSLFLAGRPGSYEQYF	TGTGCCAGCAGTTTATTCTTAGCGGGGAGACCCGGATCCTACGAGCAGTACTTC
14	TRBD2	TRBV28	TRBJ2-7	CASSLGGTIYEQYF	TGTGCCAGCAGTTTAGGGGGGACTATCTACGAGCAGTACTTC
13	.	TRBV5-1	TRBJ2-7	CASSLGRGDEQYF	TGCGCCAGCAGCTTGGGCAGGGGGGACGAGCAGTACTTC
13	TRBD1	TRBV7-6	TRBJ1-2	CASSPGQGYGYTF	TGTGCCAGCAGCCCCGGACAGGGCTATGGCTACACCTTC
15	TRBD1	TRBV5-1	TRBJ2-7	CASSLDRGRHYEQYF	TGCGCCAGCAGCTTGGACAGGGGGCGGCACTACGAGCAGTACTTC
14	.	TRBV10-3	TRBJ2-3	CAIRQGSSADTQYF	TGTGCCATCAGGCAGGGGAGTAGCGCAGATACGCAGTATTTT
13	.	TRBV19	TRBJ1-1	CASSAQMNTEAFF	TGTGCCAGTAGTGCTCAGATGAACACTGAAGCTTTCTTT
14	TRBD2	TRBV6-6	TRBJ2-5	CATQGGSWQETQYF	TGTGCCACCCAAGGCGGGAGCTGGCAAGAGACCCAGTACTTC
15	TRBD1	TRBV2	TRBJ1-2	CASNSRTGDNYGYTF	TGTGCCAGCAATAGCCGGACAGGTGACAACTATGGCTACACCTTC
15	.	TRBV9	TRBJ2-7	CASSVGLSGGLEQYF	TGTGCCAGCAGCGTAGGGCTGAGCGGAGGGCTCGAGCAGTACTTC
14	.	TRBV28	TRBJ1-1	CASRPGGSGAEAFF	TGTGCCAGCAGACCCGGGGGGTCGGGAGCTGAAGCTTTCTTT
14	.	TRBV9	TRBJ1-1	CASSVGAMNTEAFF	TGTGCCAGCAGCGTAGGAGCAATGAACACTGAAGCTTTCTTT
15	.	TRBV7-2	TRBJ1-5	CASRPAGASNQPQHF	TGTGCCAGCAGACCTGCAGGGGCAAGCAATCAGCCCCAGCATTTT
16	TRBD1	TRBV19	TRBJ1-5	CASEIGNRGVYQPQHF	TGTGCCAGCGAAATAGGGAACAGGGGTGTTTATCAGCCCCAGCATTTT
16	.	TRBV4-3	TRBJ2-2	CASSQGGGGRTGELFF	TGCGCCAGCAGCCAAGGGGGCGGGGGCCGGACCGGGGAGCTGTTTTTT
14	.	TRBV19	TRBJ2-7	CASSIGSAQYEQYF	TGTGCCAGTAGTATCGGGAGTGCCCAATACGAGCAGTACTTC
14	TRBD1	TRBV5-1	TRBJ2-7	CASSLGQGLDEQYF	TGCGCCAGCAGCTTGGGACAGGGGCTCGACGAGCAGTACTTC
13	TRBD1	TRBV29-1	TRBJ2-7	CSVETGGSYEQYF	TGCAGCGTTGAGACAGGGGGGTCCTACGAGCAGTACTTC
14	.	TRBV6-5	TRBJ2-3	CASSYSQATDTQYF	TGTGCCAGCAGTTACTCCCAGGCCACAGATACGCAGTATTTT
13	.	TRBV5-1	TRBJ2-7	CASSHRESYEQYF	TGCGCCAGCAGTCACAGGGAATCCTACGAGCAGTACTTC
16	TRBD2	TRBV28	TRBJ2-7	CASSLLAGGPSYEQYF	TGTGCCAGCAGTTTACTAGCGGGAGGGCCCTCCTACGAGCAGTACTTC
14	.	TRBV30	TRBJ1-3	CAWGGGGSGNTIYF	TGTGCCTGGGGTGGGGGGGGATCAGGAAACACCATATATTTT
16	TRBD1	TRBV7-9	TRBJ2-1	CASSPRGQGAMGEQFF	TGTGCCAGCAGCCCAAGGGGACAGGGGGCGATGGGTGAGCAGTTCTTC
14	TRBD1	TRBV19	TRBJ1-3	CASSLRDRGNTIYF	TGTGCCAGTAGTCTCCGGGACAGGGGAAACACCATATATTTT
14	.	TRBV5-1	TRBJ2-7	CASSLYSTSYEQYF	TGCGCCAGCAGCTTGTACTCGACATCCTACGAGCAGTACTTC
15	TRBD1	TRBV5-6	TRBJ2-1	CASSLVDRGYNEQFF	TGTGCCAGCAGCTTGGTGGACAGGGGTTACAATGAGCAGTTCTTC
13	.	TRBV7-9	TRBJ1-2	CASSLIGTYGYTF	TGTGCCAGCAGCTTAATAGGGACTTATGGCTACACCTTC
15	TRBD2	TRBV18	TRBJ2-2	CASSPSQRGSGELFF	TGTGCCAGCTCACCAAGCCAGCGGGGAAGCGGGGAGCTGTTTTTT
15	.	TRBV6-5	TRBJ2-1	CASTPSVGGTNEQFF	TGTGCCAGCACCCCGTCGGTGGGGGGAACCAATGAGCAGTTCTTC
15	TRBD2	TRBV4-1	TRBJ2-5	CASSQDTSARETQYF	TGCGCCAGCAGCCAAGATACTAGCGCAAGGGAGACCCAGTACTTC
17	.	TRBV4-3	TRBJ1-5	CASSQDLDSPMNQPQHF	TGCGCCAGCAGCCAAGATCTGGACTCCCCTATGAATCAGCCCCAGCATTTT
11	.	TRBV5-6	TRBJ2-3	CASSFLDTQYF	TGTGCCAGCAGCTTCCTAGATACGCAGTATTTT
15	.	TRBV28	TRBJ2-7	CASRRDPTASYEQYF	TGTGCCAGCAGACGCGATCCGACAGCGTCCTACGAGCAGTACTTC
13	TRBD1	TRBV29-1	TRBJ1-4	CSVRGTGNEKLFF	TGCAGCGTTCGAGGGACAGGCAATGAAAAACTGTTTTTT
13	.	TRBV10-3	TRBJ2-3	CAIRSSGADTQYF	TGTGCCATCAGGTCATCAGGGGCAGATACGCAGTATTTT
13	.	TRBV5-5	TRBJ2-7	CASSFSLDREQYF	TGTGCCAGCAGCTTTTCCCTCGACAGAGAGCAGTACTTC
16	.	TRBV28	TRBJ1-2	CASSLWGRGGEDGYTF	TGTGCCAGCAGTTTATGGGGTCGTGGGGGCGAAGATGGCTACACCTTC
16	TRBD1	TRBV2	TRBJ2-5	CASSDLSGQGARAQYF	TGTGCCAGCAGTGACCTCTCGGGACAGGGGGCGAGGGCCCAGTACTTC
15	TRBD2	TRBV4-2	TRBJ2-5	CASSQDRTSFGTQYF	TGTGCCAGCAGCCAAGATAGGACTAGCTTTGGGACCCAGTACTTC
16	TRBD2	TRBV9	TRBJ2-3	CASSVGTSARTDTQYF	TGTGCCAGCAGCGTCGGGACTAGCGCTCGCACAGATACGCAGTATTTT
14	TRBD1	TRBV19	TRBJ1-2	CASSLGQGMGGYTF	TGTGCCAGTAGTTTGGGACAGGGAATGGGTGGCTACACCTTC
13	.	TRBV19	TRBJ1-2	CASSIRGPYGYTF	TGTGCCAGTAGTATAAGAGGGCCCTATGGCTACACCTTC
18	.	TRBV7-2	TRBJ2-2	CASSLAPRINPGTGELFF	TGTGCCAGCAGCTTAGCACCCCGGATTAACCCGGGCACCGGGGAGCTGTTTTTT